The rows below give T cell receptor beta chains drawn from one sample of a study of blood T cell repertoires in COVID-19. TCRdb's table, derived via immunoSEQ multiplex PCR, lists solely in-frame clones and lacks some. The sample lists hundreds of thousands of clones; 80% to 90% were seen once. Sequencing used peripheral blood. The receptors here all came from a woman in her forties or fifties with acute or convalescent COVID-19. Each CDR3 is given with its conserved first and last residue. The order of the fields is V gene, CDR3 protein.

v_gene: TRBV19; CDR3aa: CASSQRGALTEAFF
v_gene: TRBV5-6; CDR3aa: CASSRQVSFYEQYF
v_gene: TRBV19; CDR3aa: CASREIGTSDYNEQFF
v_gene: TRBV6-1; CDR3aa: CASSETQTGTYEQYF
v_gene: TRBV11-2; CDR3aa: CASSFDIVNEQFF
v_gene: TRBV3-1/TRBV3-2; CDR3aa: CASSVLTGGNTEAFF
v_gene: TRBV30; CDR3aa: CAWRDTSGNSYNEQFF
v_gene: TRBV19; CDR3aa: CASSLPGQGGPDTQYF
v_gene: TRBV27; CDR3aa: CASSLRGAYEQYF
v_gene: TRBV19; CDR3aa: CASNPGLGVGEQYF
v_gene: TRBV2; CDR3aa: CASRRGLAGGFNEQFF
v_gene: TRBV2; CDR3aa: CASKPAGGPFNEQFF
v_gene: TRBV5-1; CDR3aa: CASRLLAVNTGELFF
v_gene: TRBV29-1; CDR3aa: CSVWTSGRYEQYF
v_gene: TRBV18; CDR3aa: CASSPRQGGNSYEQYF
v_gene: TRBV5-6; CDR3aa: CASSWGTGLNEQFF
v_gene: TRBV20-1; CDR3aa: CSASTGTAAYEQYF
v_gene: TRBV29-1; CDR3aa: CSVSTGRNTGELFF
v_gene: TRBV13; CDR3aa: CASSLLAGGPTYNEQFF
v_gene: TRBV10-2; CDR3aa: CASSESNPSSNEQFF
v_gene: TRBV10-3; CDR3aa: CAISEPRDSPQYF
v_gene: TRBV19; CDR3aa: CASSIGFVGGEQYF
v_gene: TRBV2; CDR3aa: CASRTGVTYEQYF
v_gene: TRBV19; CDR3aa: CAGGGIEKLFF
v_gene: TRBV19; CDR3aa: CASSSPSRLATEAFF
v_gene: TRBV5-1; CDR3aa: CASSSTSNTGELFF